This is a list of T cell receptor beta chains from one sample in a study of CD8 T cells in ankylosing spondylitis. TCRdb independently ran MiXCR on the 5' RACE reads; one entry per CDR3 protein. This sample has around 150,000 distinct CDR3 sequences, with 44% found just once. Sequencing used synovial fluid, either unsorted or a sorted T cell fraction (not recorded which). The receptor set was obtained from a male donor with ankylosing spondylitis. CDR3s include the opening cysteine and the closing phenylalanine or tryptophan. D genes are given only for firm matches. Only some rows state a clone size, as once, few, many or a class for expanded clones.

v_gene	d_gene	abundance	j_gene	CDR3nt	CDR3aa
TRBV4-2	NA	many	TRBJ1-1	TGTGCCAGCAGCGGTCGGGGCCTGGGCACTGAAGCTTTCTTT	CASSGRGLGTEAFF
TRBV4-3	NA	few	TRBJ2-7	TGCGCCAGCAGCCAAGGGATTCCCTACGAGCAGTACTTC	CASSQGIPYEQYF
TRBV11-1	TRBD1	NA	TRBJ2-1	TGTGCCAGCAGCTGCTACCGGGACAGGGACGTAAGCTCCTACAATGAGCAGTTCTTC	CASSCYRDRDVSSYNEQFF
TRBV27	TRBD1	few	TRBJ2-7	TGTGCCAGCAGTTCGCTCCAGACAGGGGCATCCTACGAGCAGTACTTC	CASSSLQTGASYEQYF
TRBV28	TRBD1	NA	TRBJ2-1	TGTGCCAGCACCACGACAGGGCGAAATGAGCAGTTCTTC	CASTTTGRNEQFF
TRBV6-1	TRBD1	NA	TRBJ1-5	TGTGCCAGCAGTGAGGGGACAGGGCACCAGCCCCAGCATTTT	CASSEGTGHQPQHF
TRBV7-9	TRBD1	NA	TRBJ1-2	TGTGCCAGCAGCGTGACCGGGACAGTCTATGGCTACACCTTC	CASSVTGTVYGYTF
TRBV6-1	NA	few	TRBJ1-3	TGTGCCAGCAGCCCGACAGGCTCTGGAAACACCATATATTTT	CASSPTGSGNTIYF
TRBV29-1	TRBD1	NA	TRBJ1-1	TGCAGCGTTGACGGGGGCCAGGGGGGAACTGAAGCTTTCTTT	CSVDGGQGGTEAFF
TRBV13	TRBD2	once	TRBJ2-1	TGTGCCAGCAGCATAGGGACTAGCGGGAAGCAGTTCTTC	CASSIGTSGKQFF
TRBV7-9	NA	few	TRBJ2-5	TGTGCCAGCAGCTTATCAGGTGTCCAAGAGACCCAGTACTTC	CASSLSGVQETQYF
TRBV20-1	NA	NA	TRBJ2-1	TGCAGTGCTAGATCTTCAAAGGGTAGACCTCTCCTTTTC	CSARSSKGRPLLF
TRBV12-3/TRBV12-4	NA	NA	TRBJ1-1	TGTGCCAGCAACCATTGGGGGCGCGACACTGAAGCTTTCTTT	CASNHWGRDTEAFF
TRBV27	NA	NA	TRBJ1-1	TGTGCCAGCAGTTTATCGATGGGGGGGCGAACTGAAGCTTTCTTT	CASSLSMGGRTEAFF
TRBV10-3	TRBD2	NA	TRBJ2-3	TGTGCCATCAGTGAGGAACCCGGACTAGCGGGATCAGATACGCAGTATTTT	CAISEEPGLAGSDTQYF
TRBV7-9	NA	NA	TRBJ1-1	TGTGCCAGCTCGGCTAACACTGAAGCTTTCTTT	CASSANTEAFF
TRBV3-1	NA	NA	TRBJ2-5	TGTGCCAGCAGGGCAGGCCAAGAGACCCAGTACTTC	CASRAGQETQYF
TRBV2	NA	NA	TRBJ1-4	TGTGCCAGCAGTCCTCAAATGGGGGACATGGGGGAAAAACTGTTTTTT	CASSPQMGDMGEKLFF
TRBV12-3/TRBV12-4	TRBD2	NA	TRBJ2-3	TGTGCCAGCAGTCCGCTTAAACTAGCGGGTCCCGCCCGAAAGCAGTATTTT	CASSPLKLAGPARKQYF
TRBV29-1	NA	few	TRBJ2-7	TGCAGCGTTCGTGATCTCCCCTACGAGCAGTACTTC	CSVRDLPYEQYF
TRBV5-6	TRBD1	NA	TRBJ2-1	TGTGCCAGCAGCTTGCAGGGGGCGGACAATGAGCAGTTCTTC	CASSLQGADNEQFF
TRBV4-2	NA	NA	TRBJ2-3	TGTGCCAGCAGCAACCGGGACTTTCGCACAGATACGCAGTATTTT	CASSNRDFRTDTQYF
TRBV4-1	NA	NA	TRBJ2-2	TGCGCCAGCAGCCAAGACAGGGTGATAAGCACCGGGGAGCTGTTTTTT	CASSQDRVISTGELFF
TRBV7-2	TRBD2	NA	TRBJ2-3	TGTGCCAGCTCCCCCCCACTAGCGGGGAGCACAGATACGCAGTATTTT	CASSPPLAGSTDTQYF
TRBV3-1	TRBD2	few	TRBJ2-7	TGTGCCAGCAGCCAAAACATCCCAGCTAGCGGGAGCGTACCCTCCTACGAGCAGTACTTC	CASSQNIPASGSVPSYEQYF
TRBV29-1	NA	few	TRBJ2-1	TGCAGCCCTTGGACGGAAGCCTACAATGAGCAGTTCTTC	CSPWTEAYNEQFF
TRBV7-8	NA	NA	TRBJ2-1	TGTGCCAGCAGCTACCCAGGGTGGTACCCTCACAATGAGCAGTTCTTC	CASSYPGWYPHNEQFF
TRBV2	TRBD2	NA	TRBJ2-1	TGTGCCAGCAGGGTACTAGCGGGAACCTACAATGAGCAGTTCTTC	CASRVLAGTYNEQFF
TRBV28	NA	few	TRBJ1-4	TGTGCCAGCAGACCGACACCTGCAACTAATGAAAAACTGTTTTTT	CASRPTPATNEKLFF
TRBV27	NA	many	TRBJ2-1	TGTGCCAGCAGTTTAGGTTCCTACAATGAGCAGTTCTTC	CASSLGSYNEQFF
TRBV10-3	NA	NA	TRBJ2-7	TGTGCCATCAGTGAGTCCATCTACGAGCAGTACTTC	CAISESIYEQYF
TRBV4-1	NA	NA	TRBJ1-4	TGCGCCAGCAGCCAGCGAGCAGGAGGAAGTTGGGAAAAACTGTTTTTT	CASSQRAGGSWEKLFF
TRBV6-6	NA	many	TRBJ2-1	TGTGCCAGCAGTTACGACGGATACAATGAGCAGTTCTTC	CASSYDGYNEQFF
TRBV19	NA	once	TRBJ1-2	TGTGCCAGTAGTATAGATCTCGGAGCCAACTATGGCTACACCTTC	CASSIDLGANYGYTF
TRBV20-1	TRBD1	NA	TRBJ2-1	TGCAGTGCGTACAGGGGGCGCCCACTTTGTGAGCAGTTCTTC	CSAYRGRPLCEQFF
TRBV9	NA	few	TRBJ2-5	TGTGCCAGCAGCCCATCCGCCCTAATAACCGGGACACAACAAGAGACCCAGTACTTC	CASSPSALITGTQQETQYF
TRBV7-2	NA	many	TRBJ2-2	TGTGCCAGCAGCTTAGATATGGCCACCGGGGAGCTGTTTTTT	CASSLDMATGELFF